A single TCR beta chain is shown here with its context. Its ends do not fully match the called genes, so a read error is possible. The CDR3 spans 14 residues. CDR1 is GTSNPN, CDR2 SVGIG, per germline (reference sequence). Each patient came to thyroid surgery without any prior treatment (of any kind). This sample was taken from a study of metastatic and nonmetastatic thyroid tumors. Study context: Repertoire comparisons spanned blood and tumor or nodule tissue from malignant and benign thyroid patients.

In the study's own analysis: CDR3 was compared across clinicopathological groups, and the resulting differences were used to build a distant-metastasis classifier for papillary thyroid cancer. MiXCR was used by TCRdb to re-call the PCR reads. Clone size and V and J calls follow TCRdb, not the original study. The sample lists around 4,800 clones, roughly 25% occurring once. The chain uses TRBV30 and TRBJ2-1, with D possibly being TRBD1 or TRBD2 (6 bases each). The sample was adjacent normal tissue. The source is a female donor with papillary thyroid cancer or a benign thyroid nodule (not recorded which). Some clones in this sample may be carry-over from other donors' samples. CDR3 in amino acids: CAWSVSGASNEQFF. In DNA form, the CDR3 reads TGCGCCTGGAGTGTCTCGGGGGCGAGCAATGAGCAGTTCTTC.